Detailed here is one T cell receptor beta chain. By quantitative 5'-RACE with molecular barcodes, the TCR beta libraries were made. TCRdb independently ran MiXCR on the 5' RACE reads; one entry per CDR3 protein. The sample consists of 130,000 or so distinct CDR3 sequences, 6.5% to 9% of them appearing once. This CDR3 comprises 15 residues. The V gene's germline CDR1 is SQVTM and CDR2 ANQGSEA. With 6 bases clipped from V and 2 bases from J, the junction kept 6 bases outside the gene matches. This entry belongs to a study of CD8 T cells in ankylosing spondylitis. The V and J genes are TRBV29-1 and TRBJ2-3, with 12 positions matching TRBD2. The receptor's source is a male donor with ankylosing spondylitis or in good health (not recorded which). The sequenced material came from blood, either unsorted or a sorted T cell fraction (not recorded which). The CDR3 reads CSVDGLAGNTDTQYF. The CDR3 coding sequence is TGCAGCGTCGACGGACTAGCGGGAAACACAGATACGCAGTATTTT.